The 8 T cell receptor beta chains reported below all come from one sample, sequenced in a study of OX40 agonist ivuxolimab in advanced cancers. Some clones are missing from TCRdb's copy, which holds only in-frame ones; the method was immunoSEQ multiplex PCR. The sample carries tens of thousands of clones, approximately 86% recorded once. The material sequenced was CD4+ or CD8+ T cells sorted from blood, taken in a trial of the OX40 agonist ivuxolimab. The receptor set was obtained from an adult with an advanced solid tumor such as melanoma, head and neck, liver or kidney cancer.

This chain connects TRBV27 to TRBJ2-3; maybe TRBD2 (6 bases). Germline-derived CDR1 and CDR2 are MNHEY and SMNVEV (reference sequence). The V end was cut by 6 bases, the J end by 0 bases, with 16 bases between. This CDR3 comprises 16 residues. The CDR3 reads CASSPSAPLSTDTQYF. In DNA form, the CDR3 reads TGTGCCAGCAGCCCTAGCGCCCCTCTTAGCACAGATACGCAGTATTTT.

J is TRBJ1-1 and V is TRBV10-2; the D gene is possibly TRBD1 (5 bases). Germline values: CDR1 WSHSY, CDR2 SAAADI. The CDR3 is made up of 13 amino acids. The V end lost 11 bases, the J end lost 0 bases, and 13 bases lay between the germline ends. CDR3 in DNA: TGCGCCGGCGGGGACGGTATGAACACTGAAGCTTTCTTT. This sequence encodes CAGGDGMNTEAFF.

The chain links TRBV27 to TRBJ2-5; 13 nucleotides line up with TRBD2. This CDR3 has 14 amino acids. Germline V gene sequence: CDR1 MNHEY, CDR2 SMNVEV (reference sequence). The V and J ends lost 6 bases and 6 bases, in that order; junction bases with no gene match: 4. CDR3 bases: TGTGCCAGCAGCCCACTAGCGGGGGGGCAGACCCAGTACTTC. Protein sequence: CASSPLAGGQTQYF.

About this clone itself: Other DNA sequences from this sample encode an identical CDR3 as well. The V gene is TRBV4-3, the J gene TRBJ1-2; the D gene is possibly TRBD1 (5 bases). The CDR3 has 14 amino acids. Per germline, CDR1 LGHNA and CDR2 YSLEER. Trimming removed 0 bases at V and 8 bases at J, with 13 bases between. In nucleotides, the CDR3 is TGCGCCAGCAGCCAAGACCGGCAGGGAGTGGGCTACACCTTC. This gives the protein CASSQDRQGVGYTF.

The chain uses TRBV7-6 and TRBJ2-7; D may be TRBD2 (6 bases). CDR1 is SGHVS and CDR2 is FNYEAQ in the germline V gene. Trimming pared 5 bases from V and 3 bases from J, leaving 11 bases between. CDR3 length: 13 amino acids. The CDR3 loop reads CASSPGVGYEQYV. The CDR3 DNA is TGTGCCAGCAGCCCGGGGGTGGGCTACGAGCAGTACGTC.

This chain uses TRBV6-6 with TRBJ1-2, with TRBD1 as a possible D gene (6 bases). CDR1 MNHNY and CDR2 SVGAGI come from the germline V gene (reference sequence). Trimming took 4 bases from V and 3 from J, leaving 9 bases between them. The CDR3 is 13 amino acids. CDR3 loop: CASSLQGDYGYTF. CDR3 DNA: TGTGCCAGCAGTTTACAGGGTGACTATGGCTACACCTTC.

The gene calls are TRBV6-5 and TRBJ1-2; D gene uncertain. The CDR3 has 14 residues. Deletions cut 2 bases from V and 2 bases from J, with 9 bases between. From germline, CDR1 is MNHEY and CDR2 SVGAGI. The CDR3 DNA sequence: TGTGCCAGCAGTTACGGTGGCACCAACTATGGCTACACCTTC. It is translated as CASSYGGTNYGYTF.

The rearrangement joins TRBV13 to TRBJ2-7; TRBD2 matches at 7 bases. This CDR3 spans 16 amino acids. V gave up 1 base and J gave up 5 bases; unmatched junction bases: 11. Germline CDR1 is PRHDT and CDR2 is FYEKMQ (reference sequence). CDR3 loop: CASSLAAGLKSHEQYF. The DNA for the CDR3 is TGTGCCAGCAGCTTAGCCGCGGGACTAAAAAGCCACGAGCAGTACTTC.